The rows below give T cell receptor beta chains drawn from one sample of a study of regulatory T cells in long-lasting Graves disease. MiXCR, applied by TCRdb to the multiplex PCR reads, yields one record per CDR3 protein. The table lists roughly 450,000 distinct CDR3 sequences, 20% to 30% of them singletons. The sample here was peripheral blood mononuclear cells (PBMCs), taken when the disease was refractory, from a patient treated with antithyroid drugs. The receptors shown here come from a female donor with Graves disease. Both conserved end residues are part of each CDR3. The order of the fields is V gene, D gene, clone size, J gene, CDR3 protein, CDR3 DNA. D genes are given only for firm matches. Rows give clone size only sometimes, using once, few, many, or a class for an expanded clone.

>TRBV7-3|TRBD1|-|TRBJ2-7
CASSSGTGGSSYEQYF
TGTGCCAGCAGCTCAGGGACAGGGGGCTCCTCCTACGAGCAGTACTTC
>TRBV20-1|-|few|TRBJ2-5
CSARGPSVQETQYF
TGCAGTGCTAGGGGGCCTAGCGTACAAGAGACCCAGTACTTC
>TRBV15|-|many|TRBJ1-6
CATSSWEGNRNSPLHF
TGTGCCACCAGCAGTTGGGAGGGGAATAGGAATTCACCCCTCCACTTT
>TRBV2|-|many|TRBJ1-2
CASSEQGPFGYTF
TGTGCCAGCAGTGAACAGGGTCCCTTTGGCTACACCTTC
>TRBV6-1|TRBD2|-|TRBJ2-7
CASRTTSGSPYEQYF
TGTGCCAGCAGGACCACTAGCGGGAGTCCCTACGAGCAGTACTTC
>TRBV6-1|-|-|TRBJ2-1
CASMTLLRGEEYEQFF
TGTGCCAGCATGACCCTTTTAAGGGGCGAAGAGTATGAGCAGTTCTTC
>TRBV19|TRBD1|few|TRBJ1-6
CASSTTTGGNSPLHF
TGTGCCAGTAGTACTACGACAGGGGGGAATTCACCCCTCCACTTT
>TRBV12-3/TRBV12-4|-|-|TRBJ2-5
CASSLLTAETQYF
TGTGCCAGCAGTTTACTGACTGCCGAGACCCAGTACTTC
>TRBV19|TRBD1|-|TRBJ1-2
CASTRTGMDYGYTF
TGTGCCAGTACCCGGACAGGGATGGACTATGGCTACACCTTC
>TRBV28|-|-|TRBJ2-7
CASSFVSSANEQYF
TGTGCCAGCAGTTTCGTCTCTAGCGCCAACGAGCAGTACTTC
>TRBV20-1|-|-|TRBJ2-7
CSARTSERGYEQYF
TGCAGTGCAAGAACTAGCGAGAGGGGGTACGAGCAGTACTTC
>TRBV25-1|-|-|TRBJ1-2
CASTQGGGFYGYTF
TGTGCCAGCACCCAGGGAGGTGGGTTTTATGGCTACACCTTC
>TRBV7-2|-|many|TRBJ2-2
CASSYPSGSGGELFF
TGTGCCAGCAGCTACCCATCCGGGAGCGGCGGGGAGCTGTTTTTT
>TRBV19|TRBD1|-|TRBJ1-2
CASSIADRGSSYTF
TGTGCCAGTAGTATAGCCGACAGGGGGTCTAGCTACACCTTC
>TRBV19|TRBD2|-|TRBJ2-3
CASTLGLAGSSDTQYF
TGTGCCAGTACCCTAGGACTAGCGGGAAGCTCAGATACGCAGTATTTT
>TRBV28|-|many|TRBJ1-3
CASSLFGFSGNTKYF
TGTGCCAGCAGTTTATTCGGATTCTCTGGAAACACCAAATATTTT
>TRBV2|TRBD1|many|TRBJ1-2
CASRTDRSLYGYTF
TGTGCCAGCAGGACGGACAGGAGTCTCTATGGCTACACCTTC
>TRBV6-1|TRBD1|few|TRBJ2-5
CASSVLTGHQETQYF
TGTGCCAGCAGTGTTCTGACAGGGCACCAAGAGACCCAGTACTTC
>TRBV20-1|-|-|TRBJ1-5
CSARRPDTDQPQHF
TGCAGTGCCCGACGACCGGACACCGATCAGCCCCAGCATTTT
>TRBV3-1|-|many|TRBJ1-4
CASSQVTPEKLFF
TGTGCCAGCAGCCAAGTTACACCAGAAAAACTGTTTTTT
>TRBV19|TRBD1|-|TRBJ2-7
CASSIPGGSSYEQYF
TGTGCCAGTAGTATTCCAGGGGGCAGCTCCTACGAGCAGTACTTC
>TRBV2|TRBD2|many|TRBJ2-7
CASRGTSGYEQYF
TGTGCCAGCAGAGGGACTAGCGGCTACGAGCAGTACTTC
>TRBV12-3/TRBV12-4|TRBD2|few|TRBJ2-2
CASSFRPRLAGGSNTGELFF
TGTGCCAGCAGTTTCCGTCCAAGGCTAGCGGGAGGATCGAACACCGGGGAGCTGTTTTTT
>TRBV19|-|few|TRBJ1-2
CASSERTLPPSYGYTF
TGTGCCAGTAGTGAGAGGACACTCCCCCCATCTTATGGCTACACCTTC
>TRBV19|-|-|TRBJ2-7
CASSTVDEGGEQYF
TGTGCCAGTAGTACGGTCGACGAGGGGGGCGAGCAGTACTTC
>TRBV18|-|few|TRBJ1-5
CASSQSDGNQPQHF
TGTGCCAGCTCCCAGTCTGACGGCAATCAGCCCCAGCATTTT
>TRBV13|-|few|TRBJ2-7
CASSYAVLDEQYF
TGTGCCAGCAGCTACGCGGTTCTAGACGAGCAGTACTTC
>TRBV5-1|-|many|TRBJ1-2
CASSLTRGYGYTF
TGCGCCAGCAGCTTGACACGAGGATATGGCTACACCTTC
>TRBV27|-|many|TRBJ2-5
CASSLFQQETQYF
TGTGCCAGCAGTTTGTTTCAGCAAGAGACCCAGTACTTC
>TRBV5-1|TRBD2|few|TRBJ2-7
CASSLIGGSEYEQYF
TGCGCCAGCAGCTTGATCGGCGGGAGCGAATACGAGCAGTACTTC
>TRBV19|-|few|TRBJ1-1
CASSINLNTEAFF
TGTGCCAGTAGTATCAATCTAAACACTGAAGCTTTCTTT
>TRBV20-1|TRBD2|few|TRBJ2-7
CSASAGTTGYEQYF
TGCAGTGCTAGTGCCGGGACTACCGGCTACGAGCAGTACTTC
>TRBV20-1|-|-|TRBJ2-7
CSAAPGQIYEQYF
TGCAGTGCGGCGCCGGGACAAATCTACGAGCAGTACTTC
>TRBV7-2|-|few|TRBJ2-7
CASSSLKLGGNEQYF
TGTGCCAGCAGCTCTTTGAAGCTGGGGGGAAACGAGCAGTACTTC
>TRBV12-3/TRBV12-4|-|-|TRBJ2-5
CASSPTRVAAETQYF
TGTGCCAGCAGTCCGACTAGAGTGGCTGCAGAGACCCAGTACTTC
>TRBV6-1|TRBD1|-|TRBJ2-2
CASTPGQGLSGELFF
TGTGCCAGCACCCCGGGACAGGGACTCTCCGGGGAGCTGTTTTTT
>TRBV9|-|many|TRBJ2-2
CASSVGGGTGELFF
TGTGCCAGCAGCGTAGGAGGGGGCACCGGGGAGCTGTTTTTT
>TRBV10-1|-|few|TRBJ2-6
CASRCRANRANVLTF
TGCGCCAGCAGATGCAGGGCTAACCGGGCCAACGTCCTGACTTTC
>TRBV6-4|-|many|TRBJ1-2
CASSDTGKANYGYTF
TGTGCCAGCAGTGACACAGGGAAGGCTAACTATGGCTACACCTTC
>TRBV7-9|-|once|TRBJ1-3
CASSPRTARGTIYF
TGTGCCAGCAGCCCCCGGACAGCCCGGGGCACCATATATTTT
>TRBV29-1|-|many|TRBJ2-5
CSVEENPAGKGETQYF
TGCAGCGTTGAAGAAAACCCGGCGGGGAAAGGAGAGACCCAGTACTTC
>TRBV19|TRBD2|-|TRBJ2-7
CASSAETTSGRLEQYF
TGTGCCAGTAGTGCCGAAACCACTAGCGGGAGGCTGGAGCAGTACTTC